The rows below give T cell receptor beta chains drawn from one sample of a study of T cells in Graves' hyperthyroidism and ophthalmopathy. MiXCR, applied by TCRdb to the multiplex PCR reads, yields one record per CDR3 protein. The sample lists some 740,000 distinct CDR3 sequences; 11% to 15% were seen once. The specimen sequenced was blood. These TCRs come from a woman younger than 35 with Graves' hyperthyroidism. Each CDR3 is given with its conserved first and last residue. A D gene is named only where the DNA matches it firmly. Size values are once, few and many counts, or a class for expanded clones, and some rows have none.

j_call clone_size v_call d_call cdr3_nt cdr3_aa
TRBJ1-1 few TRBV29-1 NA TGCAGCGTTGAAGATCATGCAACTGGGAGAAGGGGCACTGAAGCTTTCTTT CSVEDHATGRRGTEAFF
TRBJ2-3 NA TRBV20-1 TRBD2 TGCAGTGCTAGAGATCCGAGCGGGAGAAACGTGGATACGCAGTATTTT CSARDPSGRNVDTQYF
TRBJ2-2 NA TRBV12-3/TRBV12-4 TRBD1 TGTGCCAGCAGTCCGAGTTTTCCAGGGGGCACCGGGGAGCTGTTTTTT CASSPSFPGGTGELFF
TRBJ2-5 many TRBV10-1 NA TGCGCCAGCAGTAGCGGAGAAGAGACCCAGTACTTC CASSSGEETQYF
TRBJ1-2 many TRBV5-6 NA TGTGCCAGCAGCTCAATCTGGACGGTCAACTATGGCTACACCTTC CASSSIWTVNYGYTF
TRBJ2-1 NA TRBV19 TRBD2 TGTGCCAGTAGTATTGTAGCGGGAGGTAACAATGAGCAGTTCTTC CASSIVAGGNNEQFF
TRBJ2-1 NA TRBV9 NA TGTGCCAGCAGCGTAGTCGGCGGAGACTACAATGAGCAGTTCTTC CASSVVGGDYNEQFF
TRBJ2-3 many TRBV12-3/TRBV12-4 TRBD2 TGTGCCAGCATAAGCGGGACGGGCACAGATACGCAGTATTTT CASISGTGTDTQYF
TRBJ1-5 few TRBV7-9 TRBD1 TGTGCCAGCAGCTTAACAGGGGCGGACGGCAATCAGCCCCAGCATTTT CASSLTGADGNQPQHF
TRBJ1-1 NA TRBV29-1 NA TGCAGCGCCGAACGGGGACGGGTGACTGAAGCTTTCTTT CSAERGRVTEAFF
TRBJ2-7 NA TRBV14 TRBD1 TGTGCCAGCAGCCATGTCGGGACAGGGAGCCACGAGCAGTACTTC CASSHVGTGSHEQYF
TRBJ1-5 NA TRBV12-3/TRBV12-4 NA TGTGCCAGCAGTTTAGGAGGGGGGTATCAGCCCCAGCATTTT CASSLGGGYQPQHF
TRBJ2-3 many TRBV4-3 NA TGCGCCAGCAGCCAAGACGGGGGAATGGCAGATACGCAGTATTTT CASSQDGGMADTQYF
TRBJ1-1 many TRBV20-1 NA TGCAGTGCCCTAGACTGGGGGACTGAAGCTTTCTTT CSALDWGTEAFF
TRBJ1-2 many TRBV7-2 TRBD1 TGTGCCAGCAGCTCCACCGGGACAGTCTATGGCTACACCTTC CASSSTGTVYGYTF
TRBJ1-1 many TRBV30 NA TGTGCCTGGGGTGGCAGGGAAGCTTTCTTT CAWGGREAFF
TRBJ2-6 many TRBV30 NA TGTGCCTGGAGTGTAGGGACTGGGGCCAACGTCCTGACTTTC CAWSVGTGANVLTF
TRBJ2-1 NA TRBV27 TRBD2 TGTGCCAGCAGTTTATCTAGCGGGAGGTTCAATGAGCAGTTCTTC CASSLSSGRFNEQFF
TRBJ1-5 NA TRBV27 NA TGTGCCAGCTACCGTCAGCCCCAGCATTTT CASYRQPQHF
TRBJ2-3 many TRBV11-2 NA TGTGCCAGCAGCTTTGCCGCAGATACGCAGTATTTT CASSFAADTQYF
TRBJ2-3 NA TRBV7-9 TRBD2 TGTGCCAGCAGCTTAGTTGGGACTAGCGGGTGGACAGATACGCAGTATTTT CASSLVGTSGWTDTQYF
TRBJ2-1 NA TRBV4-1 NA TGCGCCAGCAGCCGCCTTAGCCTTCTAGCGCCAAACAATGAGCAGTTCTTC CASSRLSLLAPNNEQFF
TRBJ1-5 few TRBV7-8 TRBD1 TGTGCCAGCAGCTTAAGGGCAGACAGGGGGAATCAGCCCCAGCATTTT CASSLRADRGNQPQHF
TRBJ2-2 NA TRBV2 NA TGTGCCCTCGGGGGTAGGGTCGACACCGGGGAGCTGTTTTTT CALGGRVDTGELFF
TRBJ1-1 many TRBV9 NA TGTGCCAGCAGCACTCGGGGTTCCACTGAAGCTTTCTTT CASSTRGSTEAFF
TRBJ2-2 many TRBV11-2 NA TGTGCCAGCAGCCTGAGGGCCTTGGGGGAGCTGTTTTTT CASSLRALGELFF